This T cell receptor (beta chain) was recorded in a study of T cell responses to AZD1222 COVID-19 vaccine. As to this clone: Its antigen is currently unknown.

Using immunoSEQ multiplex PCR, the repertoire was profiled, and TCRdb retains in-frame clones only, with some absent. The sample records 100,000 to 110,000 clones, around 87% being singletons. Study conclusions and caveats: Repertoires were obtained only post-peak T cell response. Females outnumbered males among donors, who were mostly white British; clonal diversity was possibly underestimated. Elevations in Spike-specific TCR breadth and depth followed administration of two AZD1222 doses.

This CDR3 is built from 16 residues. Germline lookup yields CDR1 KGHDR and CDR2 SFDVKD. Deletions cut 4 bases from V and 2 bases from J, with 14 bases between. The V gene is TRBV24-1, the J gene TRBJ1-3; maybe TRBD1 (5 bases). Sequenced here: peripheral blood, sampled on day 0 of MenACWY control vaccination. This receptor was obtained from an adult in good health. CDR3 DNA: TGTGCCACCAGTGACTCGGGGGTGAGCACTGGAAACACCATATATTTT. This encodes CATSDSGVSTGNTIYF.